This T cell receptor beta chain was observed in a study of tumor and adjacent non-tumor tissue in lung cancer. Study-wide results and caveats: Tumor tissue had significantly higher TCR diversity than normal lung.

This CDR3 region has 14 residues. Germline assignment: CDR1 DFQATT and CDR2 SNEGSKA (reference sequence). V was pared by 1 base and J by 2 bases, with 4 bases of the junction left unmatched. This clonotype was seen repeatedly, ten times or more. The antigen is unknown. Three rounds of nested PCR, following a modified ARM-PCR protocol, produced the TCRbeta library. TCRdb itself ran the multiplex PCR reads through MiXCR, one entry per CDR3 protein. The sample lists tens of thousands of distinct CDR3 sequences, 60% to 85% occurring once. This sample's RNA came from whole unsorted tissue. The sample comprised lung tumor tissue. The sequence came from a woman between 50 and 59 years old with non-small cell lung cancer. The chain couples TRBV20-1 to TRBJ2-5; 7 bases align to TRBD2. The CDR3 is CSARVGEGQETQYF. Here the CDR3 DNA reads TGCAGTGCTAGAGTGGGGGAGGGGCAAGAGACCCAGTACTTC.